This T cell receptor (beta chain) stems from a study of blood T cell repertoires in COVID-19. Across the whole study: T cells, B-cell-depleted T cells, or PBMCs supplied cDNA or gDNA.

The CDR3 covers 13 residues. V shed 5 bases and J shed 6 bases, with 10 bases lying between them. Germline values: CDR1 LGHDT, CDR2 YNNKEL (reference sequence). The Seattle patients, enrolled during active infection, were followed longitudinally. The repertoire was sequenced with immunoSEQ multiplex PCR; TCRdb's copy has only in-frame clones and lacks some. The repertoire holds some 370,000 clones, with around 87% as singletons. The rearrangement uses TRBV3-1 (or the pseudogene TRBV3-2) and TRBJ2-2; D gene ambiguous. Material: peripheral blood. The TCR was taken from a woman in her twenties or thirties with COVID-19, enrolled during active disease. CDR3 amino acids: CASSERGAGELFF. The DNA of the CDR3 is TGTGCCAGCAGCGAGCGCGGAGCCGGGGAGCTGTTTTTT.